The present entry profiles one T cell receptor (beta chain) with its context. Per the study methods: The authors estimated nucleated cell counts from reference gene primer amplification. Method: immunoSEQ multiplex PCR; TCRdb's copy keeps in-frame clones and lacks some. The V and J calls and the clone size are those of that table, but D and trimming were determined from the DNA. The sample shows 150,000 to 200,000 clones, approximately 87% of them seen only once. The sample is drawn from a study of blood T cell repertoires in COVID-19. At the level of the study: Italy, Spain and the United States were the sources of the convalescent and acute COVID-19 samples. Nucleic acid was either cDNA or gDNA, and it came from T cells, B-cell-depleted T cells, or PBMCs.

The sample consisted of peripheral blood. The sequence was obtained from a man younger than 30 with active or convalescent COVID-19.

The CDR3 nucleotides read TGTGCCAGCAGCTCGGAGAGCTCCTATAATTCACCCCTCCACTTT. The encoded protein is CASSSESSYNSPLHF. The gene calls are TRBV5-8 and TRBJ1-6; the D is unclear. Germline CDR1 SGHTS, CDR2 YDEGEE. The CDR3 is 15 residues long. Trimming removed 3 bases at V and 0 bases at J, with 7 bases between.